The 31 T cell receptor beta chains given below trace back to one sample, sequenced in a study of cytomegalovirus exposure and HLA in healthy donors. TCRdb's table, derived via immunoSEQ multiplex PCR, lists solely in-frame clones and lacks some. Here the sample spans about 120,000 clones, more than 75% being singletons. Specimen: PBMCs. The source is a woman aged 18-29 years in good health and CMV-seropositive.

V gene TRBV6-5 combines with J gene TRBJ1-1; TRBD1 matches at 8 bases. In germline, CDR1 is MNHEY, CDR2 SVGAGI. This CDR3 is built from 13 residues. V was pared by 6 bases and J by 5 bases, with 5 bases of the junction left unmatched. For the CDR3, the DNA is TGTGCCAGCAGGAGACAGGGGAGTACTGAAGCTTTCTTT. Translating gives CASRRQGSTEAFF.

This chain links TRBV13 with TRBJ2-7; 7 bases are a match to TRBD2. The CDR3 loop spans 14 amino acids. Germline V gene lookup returns CDR1 PRHDT and CDR2 FYEKMQ (reference sequence). Unmatched junction bases numbered 10, after V lost 4 bases and J lost 7 bases. This chain's CDR3 is CASSYRLGGWEQYF. The CDR3 DNA reads as TGTGCCAGCAGCTACAGACTCGGGGGGTGGGAGCAGTACTTC.

CDR3 sequence reads: CASSSAPLGGGAYGYTF. The CDR3 nucleotides are TGTGCCAGCAGTTCCGCCCCACTAGGGGGGGGCGCCTATGGCTACACCTTC. The chain carries TRBV27 and TRBJ1-2; D might be TRBD1 (6 bases). Germline V gives CDR1 MNHEY, CDR2 SMNVEV (reference sequence). V was shortened by 4 bases and J by 4 bases, with 22 bases between the two germline ends. The CDR3 length is 17 residues.

The V call is TRBV19, the J call TRBJ2-1; no firm D call. V dropped 6 bases and J dropped 8 bases, with 5 bases sitting between them. Germline loops: CDR1 LNHDA, CDR2 SQIVND (reference sequence). The CDR3 sequence is 10 residues long. As DNA, the CDR3 is TGTGCCAGTAGCTTCGATGAGCAGTTCTTC. Amino acids: CASSFDEQFF.

V gene TRBV14 combines with J gene TRBJ1-1, with a tentative D call TRBD1 (6 bases). The CDR3 totals 14 residues. The V and J ends lost 2 bases and 1 base respectively, with 8 bases between them. Germline CDR1 is SGHDN and CDR2 is FVKESK. The CDR3 protein is CASSQQGRNTEAFF. Here the CDR3 DNA reads TGTGCCAGCAGCCAACAGGGGAGGAACACTGAAGCTTTCTTT.

The CDR3 nucleotides read TGTGCCATCAGGGAGACAGGAGATACGCAGTATTTT. Translating it yields CAIRETGDTQYF. This chain uses TRBV10-3 with TRBJ2-3; D perhaps matches TRBD1 (6 bases). CDR1 and CDR2 (germline): ENHRY, SYGVKD. The CDR3 extends over 12 amino acids. Deletions cut 6 bases from V and 5 bases from J, with 9 bases between.

J is TRBJ2-1 and V is TRBV7-9; 12 bases line up with TRBD2. The CDR3 has 18 residues. Germline V CDR1 and CDR2: SEHNR, FQNEAQ (reference sequence). Trimming removed 4 bases from V and 0 bases from J; junction bases left unmatched: 7. The DNA of the CDR3 is TGTGCCAGCAGCTCACTAGCGGGGGGACCTTTCTCCTACAATGAGCAGTTCTTC. Translating it yields CASSSLAGGPFSYNEQFF.

The chain recombines TRBV29-1 with TRBJ1-1; maybe TRBD1 (5 bases). Trimming left V 8 bases short and J 4 bases short, with 14 bases between. Germline CDR1 SQVTM, CDR2 ANQGSEA. This CDR3 region has 12 residues. The CDR3 nucleotides read TGCAGCTTGGTGGACACAGGCACTGAAGCTTTCTTT. It codes for CSLVDTGTEAFF.

V is TRBV5-4 and J is TRBJ1-2; D gene uncertain. The CDR3 is 13 amino acids. V was clipped by 2 bases and J by 2 bases, with 7 bases between them. CDR1 is SGHNT, CDR2 YYREEE, per germline (reference sequence). The CDR3 region has the DNA TGTGCCAGCAGCTTAAGAGCGAACTATGGCTACACCTTC. Protein sequence: CASSLRANYGYTF.

The V call is TRBV6-5, the J call TRBJ1-1; TRBD1 matches 8 bases. Trimming cost V 9 bases and J 0 bases; bases outside gene matches: 3. The CDR3 spans 13 residues. The germline CDR1 and CDR2 sequences are MNHEY and SVGAGI. This CDR3 reads CASYRGMNTEAFF. In nucleotides, the CDR3 is TGTGCCAGTTACAGGGGGATGAACACTGAAGCTTTCTTT.

The chain combines TRBV30 with TRBJ1-3; D gene uncertain. V gave up 1 base and J gave up 2 bases, with 9 bases separating them. Per the germline V gene, CDR1 is GTSNPN and CDR2 is SVGIG (reference sequence). The CDR3 has 14 amino acids. The CDR3 nucleotides are TGTGCCTGGAGTGGGGCGATCCCTGGAAACACCATATATTTT. Translation gives CAWSGAIPGNTIYF.

CDR3 in DNA: TGTGCCAGCAGCCCAGGGGTTGACTATGGCTACACCTTC. This gives the protein CASSPGVDYGYTF. The chain joins TRBV11-1 to TRBJ1-2; perhaps TRBD1 as D (6 bases). CDR1 and CDR2 from the germline V gene are SGHAT and FQDESV (reference sequence). This CDR3 has 13 amino acids. V was shortened by 5 bases and J by 3 bases, with 10 bases between the two germline ends.

The chain joins TRBV6-5 to TRBJ1-1; TRBD1 agrees at 11 bases. V was clipped by 2 bases and J by 4 bases; unmatched bases: 0. The CDR3 is 14 amino acids. Looked up from germline, CDR1 is MNHEY and CDR2 is SVGAGI. Here the CDR3 DNA reads TGTGCCAGCAGTTACGGACAGGGGGCCACTGAAGCTTTCTTT. Its protein product is CASSYGQGATEAFF.

This rearrangement joins TRBV5-1 to TRBJ2-1; a weak D match, TRBD1 (7 bases). Germline V gives CDR1 SGHRS, CDR2 YFSETQ. V gave up 3 bases and J gave up 5 bases, with 18 bases separating them. The CDR3 consists of 16 residues. Here the CDR3 DNA reads TGCGCCAGCAGCTCGGCGGGACAGCAGGGTCACAATGAGCAGTTCTTC. Amino acid sequence: CASSSAGQQGHNEQFF.

This clone appeared a single time. The chain is built from TRBV6-5 and TRBJ2-7; 8 positions match TRBD1. V trimming: 6 bases; J trimming: 3 bases; junction bases outside the gene matches: 10. This CDR3 spans 15 amino acids. Germline V lookup: CDR1 MNHEY, CDR2 SVGAGI. This chain's CDR3 is CASSDSGTGFYEQYF. CDR3 bases: TGTGCCAGCAGCGATTCCGGGACAGGATTCTACGAGCAGTACTTC.

The chain couples TRBV7-2 to TRBJ2-2; no reliable D call. Germline lookup yields CDR1 SGHTA and CDR2 FQGNSA. V shed 1 base and J shed 2 bases, with 8 bases lying between them. The CDR3 runs to 15 residues. Written as DNA, the CDR3 is TGTGCCAGCAGCTTAGTCCCGACTAACACCGGGGAGCTGTTTTTT. It yields the protein CASSLVPTNTGELFF.

This chain links TRBV28 with TRBJ2-7, with TRBD1 identical over 8 bases. Trimming at V came to 3 bases and at J to 0 bases, leaving 4 bases not matched to a gene. CDR1 MDHEN and CDR2 SYDVKM come from the germline V gene. The length of the CDR3 is 15 residues. CDR3 nucleotides: TGTGCCAGCAGTTTCCTCGGACAGGGCTCCTACGAGCAGTACTTC. It encodes CASSFLGQGSYEQYF.

V gene TRBV7-9 combines with J gene TRBJ1-1; D gene unclear. Trimming removed 5 bases from V and 1 base from J, with 14 bases in between. This CDR3 is 15 amino acids long. The germline V gene encodes CDR1 SEHNR and CDR2 FQNEAQ (reference sequence). CDR3 nucleotides: TGTGCCAGCAGCCTTCCCGGGATACCGAACACTGAAGCTTTCTTT. This codes for CASSLPGIPNTEAFF.

The V call is TRBV5-6, the J call TRBJ1-1; D might be TRBD1 (6 bases). CDR3 length: 14 amino acids. Germline CDR1 and CDR2: SGHDT and YYEEEE. Trimming took 1 base from V and 8 from J, leaving 15 bases between them. CDR3 nucleotide sequence: TGTGCCAGCAGCTTGTTGTCCCAACAGGGAGAAGCTTTCTTT. Protein sequence: CASSLLSQQGEAFF.

This chain connects TRBV27 to TRBJ2-7, with D perhaps matching TRBD2 (5 bases). The CDR3 spans 14 residues. Germline V gene data show CDR1 as MNHEY and CDR2 as SMNVEV (reference sequence). V gave up 2 bases and J gave up 6 bases, with 14 bases separating them. CDR3 protein: CASSLGPPRAEQYF. CDR3 bases: TGTGCCAGCAGTTTAGGGCCCCCGAGGGCCGAGCAGTACTTC.

The CDR3 nucleotides read TGTGCCAGCAGCCAAGATCTGGTCAGTGGCCTCTATGGCTACACCTTC. It yields the protein CASSQDLVSGLYGYTF. The V call is TRBV4-2, the J call TRBJ1-2; D gene ambiguous. Trimming shortened V by 0 bases and J by 4 bases, and 15 bases separated the two germline ends. The CDR3 runs to 16 residues. The germline V gene has CDR1 LGHNA and CDR2 YNFKEQ.

DNA for the CDR3: TGTGCCAGCAGCTTAGATCAGGGGTACAATCAGCCCCAGCATTTT. Its translation is CASSLDQGYNQPQHF. V and J are TRBV7-2 and TRBJ1-5, with D maybe TRBD1 (6 bases). This CDR3 comprises 15 residues. Trimming took 1 base from V and 3 from J, leaving 10 bases between them. The germline V gene has CDR1 SGHTA and CDR2 FQGNSA.

The rearrangement joins TRBV5-4 to TRBJ2-7; 7 nucleotides match TRBD2. V was clipped by 0 bases and J by 5 bases; unmatched bases: 8. Germline CDR1 and CDR2: SGHNT and YYREEE (reference sequence). CDR3 size: 15 residues. The DNA for the CDR3 is TGTGCCAGCAGCTTGGAGAGAGCGGGGTTTAACGAGCAGTACTTC. It codes for CASSLERAGFNEQYF.

CDR3 amino acids: CASSQVVSVDTQYF. CDR3 DNA sequence: TGTGCCAGCAGCCAAGTAGTTTCCGTAGATACGCAGTATTTT. This sequence joins TRBV4-2 and TRBJ2-3; D ambiguous. The germline gives CDR1 LGHNA, CDR2 YNFKEQ. CDR3 length: 14 amino acids. V dropped 1 base and J dropped 5 bases, with 10 bases sitting between them.

The J gene is TRBJ2-1, the V gene TRBV25-1; 7 positions agree with TRBD1. With V trimmed by 1 base and J by 4 bases, 4 bases remained unmatched. There are 15 residues in the CDR3. Germline CDR1 MGHDK, CDR2 SYGVNS. CDR3 coding DNA: TGTGCCAGCAGTGAATTGGGGACAGCTTACAATGAGCAGTTCTTC. Protein: CASSELGTAYNEQFF.

The gene calls are TRBV7-9 and TRBJ1-3, with TRBD1 as a possible D gene (5 bases). The CDR3 is made up of 17 amino acids. Germline V gene data show CDR1 as SEHNR and CDR2 as FQNEAQ (reference sequence). V dropped 1 base and J dropped 6 bases, with 19 bases sitting between them. The CDR3 DNA reads as TGTGCCAGCAGCTTAGAAAGGATGGCAGGGTTGGAAAACACCATATATTTT. Translation: CASSLERMAGLENTIYF.

This clone appeared a single time. The chain combines TRBV6-5 with TRBJ1-4; a weak D match, TRBD1 (5 bases). Trimming shortened V by 6 bases and J by 7 bases, and 12 bases separated the two germline ends. Germline lookup yields CDR1 MNHEY and CDR2 SVGAGI. This CDR3 contains 13 residues. The CDR3 sequence: CASSGGDTEKLFF. The DNA for the CDR3 is TGTGCCAGCAGCGGGGGTGATACTGAAAAACTGTTTTTT.

J is TRBJ2-7 and V is TRBV11-3, with D unclear. The length of the CDR3 is 14 residues. The V gene's germline CDR1 is SGHNT and CDR2 YENEEA. V was shortened by 1 base and J by 4 bases, with 11 bases between the two germline ends. DNA of the CDR3: TGTGCCAGCAGCTTAGGGTACGGTTCTTACGAGCAGTACTTC. Its protein is CASSLGYGSYEQYF.

This chain uses TRBV27 with TRBJ2-1, with a tentative D call TRBD2 (5 bases). The CDR3 is made up of 12 amino acids. V lost 6 bases and J lost 13, with 16 bases in between. Germline CDR1 MNHEY, CDR2 SMNVEV (reference sequence). DNA of the CDR3: TGTGCCAGCAGATACTGGGCTAGCAAACAGTTCTTC. Protein product: CASRYWASKQFF.

The chain couples TRBV5-3 to TRBJ2-2; 15 positions match TRBD2. TRBV5-3 has ORF status, its function being uncertain. The CDR3 consists of 15 residues. V shed 4 bases and J 8 bases; nucleotides not matched to a gene: 3. The CDR3 DNA is TGTGCCAGAAGCAGGGGACTAGCGGGAGGTGGGGAGCTGTTTTTT. Its protein product is CARSRGLAGGGELFF.

This clone is a singleton in its sample. CDR3 loop: CASSPTTVGTGELFF. DNA of the CDR3: TGTGCCAGCTCACCAACCACAGTTGGAACCGGGGAGCTGTTTTTT. J is TRBJ2-2 and V is TRBV18; D gene ambiguous. This CDR3 is built from 15 residues. From germline, CDR1 is KGHSH and CDR2 LQKENI. V was shortened by 2 bases and J by 5 bases, with 12 bases between the two germline ends.